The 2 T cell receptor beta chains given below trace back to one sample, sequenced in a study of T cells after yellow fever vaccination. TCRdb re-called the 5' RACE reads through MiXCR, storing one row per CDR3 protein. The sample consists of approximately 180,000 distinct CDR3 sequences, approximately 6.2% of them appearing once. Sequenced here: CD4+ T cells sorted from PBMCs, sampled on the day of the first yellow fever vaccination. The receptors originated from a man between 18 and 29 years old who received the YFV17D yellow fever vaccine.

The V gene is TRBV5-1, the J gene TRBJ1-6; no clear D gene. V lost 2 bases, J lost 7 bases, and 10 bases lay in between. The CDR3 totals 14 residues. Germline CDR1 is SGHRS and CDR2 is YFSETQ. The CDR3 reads CASSFNIGNSPLHF. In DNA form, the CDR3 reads TGCGCCAGCAGCTTCAACATCGGAAATTCACCCCTCCACTTT.

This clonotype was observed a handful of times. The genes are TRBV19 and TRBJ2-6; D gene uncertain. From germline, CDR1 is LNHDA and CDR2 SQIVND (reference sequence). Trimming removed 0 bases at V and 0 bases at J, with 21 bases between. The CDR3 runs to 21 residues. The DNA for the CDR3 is TGTGCCAGTAGTATAGAGTGGTCAGGTGCCGGCCTAGGCTCTGGGGCCAACGTCCTGACTTTC. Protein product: CASSIEWSGAGLGSGANVLTF. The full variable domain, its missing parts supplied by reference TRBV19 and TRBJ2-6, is DGGITQSPKYLFRKEGQNVTLSCEQNLNHDAMYWYRQDPGQGLRLIYYSQIVNDFQKGDIAEGYSVSREKKESFPLTVTSAQKNPTAFYLCASSIEWSGAGLGSGANVLTFGAGSRLTVL.